The sample holds a few counts of the clone carrying this T cell receptor beta chain. This CDR3 has 14 amino acids. V was clipped by 0 bases and J by 2 bases, with 7 bases between them. Per germline, CDR1 SGDLS and CDR2 YYNGEE. Unique molecular identifiers were affixed to single, distinct cDNA molecules. TCRdb re-analysed the 5' RACE reads in MiXCR, keeping a single row per CDR3 protein. Of about 50,000 distinct CDR3 sequences in the sample, 6.2% are singletons; the top ten hold roughly 6.9%. The data originate from a study of early T cells in non-severe SARS-CoV-2 infection. J is TRBJ2-3 and V is TRBV9; D ambiguous. This specimen consisted of whole blood, obtained at baseline. The TCR comes from an adult who was a healthcare worker with PCR-confirmed SARS-CoV-2 infection or an uninfected control (not recorded which). CDR3 amino acids: CASSVESHTDTQYF. The CDR3 nucleotides read TGTGCCAGCAGCGTAGAGAGCCACACAGATACGCAGTATTTT.